The sequence of this T cell receptor (beta chain) was determined in a study of T cells in Graves' hyperthyroidism and ophthalmopathy (dated by TCRdb to between 2018 and 2020). With regard to the full study: TCR V-J signatures able to tell the groups apart were searched for in a discovery cohort of 90 to 100 patients, of whom fewer than 45 had Graves' ophthalmopathy and some 60 had stable Graves' hyperthyroidism. Prospective prediction of ophthalmopathy was tested in an independent validation cohort consisting of fewer than 20 hyperthyroidism patients and some 15 patients who later progressed to ophthalmopathy. The roughly 91 discovery patients were randomly split 7:3 into training and test sets. According to the paper, TCR Vbeta CDR3 sequencing was carried out on over 130 peripheral blood samples, which came from over 40 ophthalmopathy, 75 or so hyperthyroidism and approximately 17 progressor patients. Following sampling, methimazole starting at 30 mg daily was given to hyperthyroidism patients, and high-dose intravenous methylprednisolone was given to ophthalmopathy patients. Thyroid tissue and blood T-cell repertoires from about six Graves' hyperthyroidism patients were also compared in the study. General conclusions and limits of the study: A model built on a 13 V-J signature distinguished ophthalmopathy from stable hyperthyroidism, reaching about 88% sensitivity and about 81% specificity in cross-validation and 80%/75% in testing. During validation, the model predicted progression to ophthalmopathy a median of around 6 months ahead of onset, with more than 60% sensitivity and about 72% specificity. Sample size was not statistically predetermined, and investigators were not blinded to group allocation. Most expanded thyroid clonotypes (frequency above 0.001) were also detected in blood, suggesting blood repertoires may reflect thyroid immune responses.

Notes on this clonotype: Its specific antigen is unknown. The record has no base qualities; no much larger clone is one base away.

Amplification of TCR beta CDR3 regions was carried out from RNA transcripts. A first-round RT-PCR of the TCR CDR3 used the HTBI primer set with the Qiagen OneStep RT-PCR kit. The libraries were constructed in a second round of multiplex PCR and then size-selected and purified. Libraries were sequenced paired-end with 100 bp reads on an Illumina HiSeq2000. The original pipeline was this. Raw data were processed with SOAPnuke, discarding reads with adapters, uncalled bases, mean Phred below 15, or no exact constant-primer or identifier match. COPE v1.2.5 was used to merge the high-quality paired reads, and each unique nucleotide sequence was defined as a clonotype. MiTCR v1.1 was used to align the clonotypes against IMGT TRBV, TRBD and TRBJ reference segments. Only V-J combinations with frequency above 0.0001, covering 99% to 99.2% of repertoires, were analysed. The TCS score was defined as the ratio of F50 (clonal expansion) to E x V (chaos), calculated using BLOSUM62-based TCRdist between CDR3 peptides within each V-J. Welch's t-statistics and random forest reduced roughly 500 V-J features to 13, which were used in a naive Bayes classifier (R e1071). Thyroid-blood repertoire similarity was quantified with the Morisita-Horn index. TCRdb reprocessing: public reads trimmed at Q25 with fastp, clones called with MiXCR, in-frame beta chains kept. Each CDR3 protein appears once, grouped with its most common genes and DNA. The V and J calls here are based on TCRdb, not the publication. The sample has hundreds of thousands of distinct CDR3 sequences on record, 45% of them singletons. The ten largest clones represent more than 7% of the sample.

Any patient with an uncontrolled infection, another autoimmune disease, pregnancy or lactation was excluded. Diagnoses relied on clinical symptoms, serum thyroxine and TRAb, thyroid ultrasound and orbital computed tomography. Total RNA was extracted with Trizol reagent, and quality was checked on an Agilent 2100 Bioanalyzer. Source material: peripheral blood or thyroid tissue (not recorded which). The TCR sequence derives from an adult man with Graves' disease, either hyperthyroidism or ophthalmopathy (not recorded which).

The DNA sequence is as follows: TGCAGTGCGGCGGGACAGGTCTCCTATAATTCACCCCTCCACTTT. Its protein reads: CSAAGQVSYNSPLHF. The chain joins TRBV20-1 to TRBJ1-6, with 8 middle bases fitting TRBD1. Via the germline V gene (reference sequence), CDR1 is DFQATT and CDR2 SNEGSKA. V has 6 bases trimmed and J has 0 bases trimmed; junction bases matching no gene number 4. Inclusive of the bounding cysteine and phenylalanine, the CDR3 is 15 residues long. The CDR3 DNA has 45 bases and is translated from base 1.